This T cell receptor beta chain is from a study of blood T cell repertoires in COVID-19. Turning to the study itself: The United States, Italy and Spain supplied acute and convalescent COVID-19 samples. The analysed material was cDNA or gDNA that came from T cells, B-cell-depleted T cells, or PBMCs.

Germline CDR1 is LNHDA and CDR2 is SQIVND (reference sequence). Trimming pared 6 bases from V and 4 bases from J, leaving 10 bases between. There are 13 residues in the CDR3. In the original processing: Quantification of nucleated cells was approximated via reference gene primer amplification. The protocol was immunoSEQ multiplex PCR, while the TCRdb copy is restricted to in-frame clones and leaves out a portion. V and J calls and clone size are given by that table; D and trimming were obtained from the DNA. The table has almost 95,000 clones, roughly 72% seen once. The genes are TRBV19 and TRBJ1-5, with a possible D match to TRBD1 (5 bases). Sequenced sample: peripheral blood. The clonotype was recovered from a woman aged 55-69 years in a cohort sampled during active or convalescent COVID-19. The DNA of the CDR3 is TGTGCCAGTAGCCAGGGTAAAAATCAGCCCCAGCATTTT. Protein sequence: CASSQGKNQPQHF.